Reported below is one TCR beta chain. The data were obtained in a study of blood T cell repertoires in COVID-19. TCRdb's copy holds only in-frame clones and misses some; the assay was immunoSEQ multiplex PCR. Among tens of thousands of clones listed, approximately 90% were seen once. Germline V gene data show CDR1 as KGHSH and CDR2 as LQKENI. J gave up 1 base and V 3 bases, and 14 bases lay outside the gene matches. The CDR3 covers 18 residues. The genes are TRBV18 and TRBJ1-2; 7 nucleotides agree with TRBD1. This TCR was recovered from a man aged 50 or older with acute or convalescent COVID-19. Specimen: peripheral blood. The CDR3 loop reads CASSPLIGQAKLNYGYTF. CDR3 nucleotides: TGTGCCAGCTCACCGTTAATCGGACAGGCTAAACTTAACTATGGCTACACCTTC.